The source of this T cell receptor (beta chain) is a study of blood T cell repertoires in COVID-19. Study at large: From T cells, B-cell-depleted T cells, or PBMCs came the material, which was cDNA or gDNA.

Measured with immunoSEQ multiplex PCR; TCRdb has only the in-frame clones, and not every one. Of about 220,000 clones listed, approximately 86% are singletons. What was sequenced was peripheral blood. The receptor's source is a woman aged 80 or over with acute or convalescent COVID-19.

The CDR3 DNA is TGTGCCAGCAGCCCCAGGACAGGTGGGGAGACCCAGTACTTC. It translates to CASSPRTGGETQYF. V usage is TRBV5-8 and J usage is TRBJ2-5, with 7 nucleotides matching TRBD1. Germline V lookup: CDR1 SGHTS, CDR2 YDEGEE. The CDR3 covers 14 residues. Trimming cost V 4 bases and J 5 bases; bases outside gene matches: 8. The full variable domain, rest sourced from reference TRBV5-8 and TRBJ2-5, is EAGVTQSPTHLIKTRGQQATLRCSPISGHTSVYWYQQALGLGLQFLLWYDEGEERNRGNFPPRFSGRQFPNYSSELNVNALELEDSALYLCASSPRTGGETQYFGPGTRLLVL.